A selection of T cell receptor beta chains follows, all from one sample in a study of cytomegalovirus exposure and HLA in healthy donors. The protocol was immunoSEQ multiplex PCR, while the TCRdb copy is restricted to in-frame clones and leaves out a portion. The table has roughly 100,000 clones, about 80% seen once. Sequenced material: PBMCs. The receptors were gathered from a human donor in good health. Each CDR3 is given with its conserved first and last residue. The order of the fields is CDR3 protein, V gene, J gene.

CDR3aa: CASSPGQGNQPQHF
v_gene: TRBV2
j_gene: TRBJ1-5

CDR3aa: CASSLSGTSGTPRYF
v_gene: TRBV11-2
j_gene: TRBJ2-5

CDR3aa: CASSEWGLARYTDTQYF
v_gene: TRBV10-1
j_gene: TRBJ2-3

CDR3aa: CAISSVAASGSRAYNEQFF
v_gene: TRBV10-3
j_gene: TRBJ2-1

CDR3aa: CASRLLAGEQFF
v_gene: TRBV19
j_gene: TRBJ2-1

CDR3aa: CASSQPLGQFYNEQFF
v_gene: TRBV5-1
j_gene: TRBJ2-1

CDR3aa: CASRSGLGNEKLFF
v_gene: TRBV5-1
j_gene: TRBJ1-4

CDR3aa: CASSAGGLAGGKETQYF
v_gene: TRBV9
j_gene: TRBJ2-5

CDR3aa: CASRIDTNEQFF
v_gene: TRBV19
j_gene: TRBJ2-1

CDR3aa: CASRSSSGALQETQYF
v_gene: TRBV28
j_gene: TRBJ2-5

CDR3aa: CASRAGATDTQYF
v_gene: TRBV6-6
j_gene: TRBJ2-3

CDR3aa: CASSVTGGASYEQYF
v_gene: TRBV9
j_gene: TRBJ2-7

CDR3aa: CASSLASGPSTDTQYF
v_gene: TRBV5-1
j_gene: TRBJ2-3

CDR3aa: CASNPGGPSYGYTF
v_gene: TRBV11-2
j_gene: TRBJ1-2

CDR3aa: CATSVRGPNTEAFF
v_gene: TRBV15
j_gene: TRBJ1-1

CDR3aa: CASSPQGYTDTQYF
v_gene: TRBV7-3
j_gene: TRBJ2-3

CDR3aa: CASEKELIGENTEAFF
v_gene: TRBV11-1
j_gene: TRBJ1-1

CDR3aa: CASSLSGGGGYEQYF
v_gene: TRBV27
j_gene: TRBJ2-7

CDR3aa: CASSSSLAGVGETQYF
v_gene: TRBV7-2
j_gene: TRBJ2-5

CDR3aa: CASSLGVPGLAGTTDTQYF
v_gene: TRBV5-1
j_gene: TRBJ2-3

CDR3aa: CASSQEGPGVNGYTF
v_gene: TRBV14
j_gene: TRBJ1-2

CDR3aa: CASSLGQSGGEQFF
v_gene: TRBV7-2
j_gene: TRBJ2-1

CDR3aa: CASSVEGGKETQYF
v_gene: TRBV9
j_gene: TRBJ2-5

CDR3aa: CASSLVMLAGLYEQFF
v_gene: TRBV7-2
j_gene: TRBJ2-1

CDR3aa: CATMAVGDQPQHF
v_gene: TRBV19
j_gene: TRBJ1-5

CDR3aa: CASSKRDGTGAYF
v_gene: TRBV21-1
j_gene: TRBJ2-4

CDR3aa: CASRDLAGSTDTQYF
v_gene: TRBV2
j_gene: TRBJ2-3

CDR3aa: CASSHGTGGAETQYF
v_gene: TRBV23-1
j_gene: TRBJ2-5

CDR3aa: CASSLMIAGGPKFF
v_gene: TRBV11-2
j_gene: TRBJ2-1

CDR3aa: CASRQGQGRFTEAFF
v_gene: TRBV7-9
j_gene: TRBJ1-1

CDR3aa: CSVPGGGYGYTF
v_gene: TRBV29-1
j_gene: TRBJ1-2

CDR3aa: CAGGLAGTQYF
v_gene: TRBV6-1
j_gene: TRBJ2-5

CDR3aa: CASRMQGSGRADNEQFF
v_gene: TRBV5-1
j_gene: TRBJ2-1

CDR3aa: CASRFTSGGASGELFF
v_gene: TRBV7-2
j_gene: TRBJ2-2

CDR3aa: CASSFVVKNQPQHF
v_gene: TRBV28
j_gene: TRBJ1-5

CDR3aa: CASSYLQGSGANVLTF
v_gene: TRBV7-9
j_gene: TRBJ2-6

CDR3aa: CASFRTGGFYGYTF
v_gene: TRBV18
j_gene: TRBJ1-2